A selection of T cell receptor beta chains follows, all from one sample in a study of T cells expressing NK-cell markers. From its re-call of the 5' RACE reads, TCRdb lists each CDR3 protein once, without DNA. Recorded for this sample: a few hundred thousand distinct CDR3 sequences. Sequences were obtained from blood T cells: a sorted CD56 or NKG2C T cell subset, CD4+ or CD8+ T cells, or bulk PBMC T cells (not recorded which). Source of these receptors: a man aged 18 to 29 in good health. Both conserved end residues are part of each CDR3. Fields, in order: J gene, V gene, CDR3 protein.

TRBJ2-3 TRBV28 CASNPGLAMNSDTQYF
TRBJ2-1 TRBV10-2 CASRSLAGAAYNEQFF
TRBJ2-5 TRBV7-2 CASSLVTGYQETQYF
TRBJ1-5 TRBV6-5 CASRGTANQPQHF
TRBJ2-7 TRBV4-3 CASSQRAPDRGNYEQYF
TRBJ2-1 TRBV20-1 CSAGIGSVNEQFF
TRBJ2-1 TRBV9 CASSPDPALFYEQFF
TRBJ1-1 TRBV7-8 CASSPQGEAEAFF
TRBJ2-6 TRBV5-1 CASSLGSGTGANVLTF
TRBJ2-3 TRBV21-1 CASRTGTAVYF